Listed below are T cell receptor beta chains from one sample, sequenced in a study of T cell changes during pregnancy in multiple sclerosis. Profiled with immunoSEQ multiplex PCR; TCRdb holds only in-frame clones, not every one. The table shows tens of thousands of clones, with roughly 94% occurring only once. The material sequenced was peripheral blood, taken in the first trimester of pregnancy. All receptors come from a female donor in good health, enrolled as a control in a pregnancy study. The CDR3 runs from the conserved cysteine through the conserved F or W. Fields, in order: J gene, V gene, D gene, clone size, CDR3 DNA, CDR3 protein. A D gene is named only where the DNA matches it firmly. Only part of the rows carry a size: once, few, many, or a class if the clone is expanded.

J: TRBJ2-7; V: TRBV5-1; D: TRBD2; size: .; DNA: TGCGCCAGCAGCTTGGGACTAGCGGGAGGGGAGCAGTACTTC; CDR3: CASSLGLAGGEQYF
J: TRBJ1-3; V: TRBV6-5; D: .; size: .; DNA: TGTGCCAGCAGTTACTCTCTCGGAGGGGCGGGAAACACCATATATTTT; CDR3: CASSYSLGGAGNTIYF
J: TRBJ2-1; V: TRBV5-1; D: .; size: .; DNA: TGCGCCAGCAGCGCGTCTGGCGGTTCCTACAATGAGCAGTTCTTC; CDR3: CASSASGGSYNEQFF
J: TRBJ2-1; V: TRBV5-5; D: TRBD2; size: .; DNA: TGTGCCAGCAGCTTGTCCGGCCGCGGGGGGGACAATGAGCAGTTCTTC; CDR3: CASSLSGRGGDNEQFF
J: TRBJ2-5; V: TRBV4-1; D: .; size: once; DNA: TGCGCCAGCAGCCAAGCCCTTATCCCAGAGACCCAGTACTTC; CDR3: CASSQALIPETQYF
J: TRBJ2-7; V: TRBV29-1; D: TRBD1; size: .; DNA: TGCAGCGTGGCGGGACAGGGGGCCTACGAGCAGTACTTC; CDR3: CSVAGQGAYEQYF
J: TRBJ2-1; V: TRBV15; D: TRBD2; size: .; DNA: TGTGCCACCAGCAGAGAGGCTAGCGGGAGTAATGAGCAGTTCTTC; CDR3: CATSREASGSNEQFF
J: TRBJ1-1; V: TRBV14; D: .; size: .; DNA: TGTGCCAGCAGAGGACTCCGCCCGAACACTGAAGCTTTCTTT; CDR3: CASRGLRPNTEAFF
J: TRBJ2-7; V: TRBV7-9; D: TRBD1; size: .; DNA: TGTGCCAGCAGCAAGGAGGCGGGACAGGTCGAGCAGTACTTC; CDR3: CASSKEAGQVEQYF
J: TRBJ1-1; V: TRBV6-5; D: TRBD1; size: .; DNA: TGTGCCAGCATTCAGGGGGCCGGGGACACTGAAGCTTTCTTT; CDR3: CASIQGAGDTEAFF
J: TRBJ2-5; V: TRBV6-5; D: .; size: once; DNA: TGTGCCAGCGCCCTCCGGGGAGAGACCCAGTACTTC; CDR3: CASALRGETQYF
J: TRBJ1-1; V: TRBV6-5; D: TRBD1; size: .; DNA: TGTGCCAGCAGTTACGGGACAGGGTACAATGAAGCTTTCTTT; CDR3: CASSYGTGYNEAFF
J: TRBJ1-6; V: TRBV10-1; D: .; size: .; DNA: TGCGCCAGCAGCCTCCGGAGGGAATCACCCCTCCACTTT; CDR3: CASSLRRESPLHF
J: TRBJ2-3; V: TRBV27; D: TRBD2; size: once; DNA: TGTGCCAGCAGTTTTCGGGGAGGGCCCACAGATACGCAGTATTTT; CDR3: CASSFRGGPTDTQYF
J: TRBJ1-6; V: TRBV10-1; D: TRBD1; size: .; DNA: TGCGCCAGCAGTGGGGACAGGGTATCACCCCTCCACTTT; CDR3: CASSGDRVSPLHF
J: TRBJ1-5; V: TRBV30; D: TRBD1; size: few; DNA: TGTGCCTGGACCGGGCAGGGGGGAGGCCAGCCCCAGCATTTT; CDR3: CAWTGQGGGQPQHF
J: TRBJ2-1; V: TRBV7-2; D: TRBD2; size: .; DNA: TGTGCCAGCAGCGCCCCCGGGACTAGCGGGAGTGGTGAGCAGTTCTTC; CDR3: CASSAPGTSGSGEQFF
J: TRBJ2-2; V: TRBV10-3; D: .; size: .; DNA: TGTGCCATCAGAGTGGGGAGTAACACCGGGGAGCTGTTTTTT; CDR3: CAIRVGSNTGELFF
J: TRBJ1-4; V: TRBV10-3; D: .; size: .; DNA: TGTGCCATGCGCAGGGCCCTGGGTGAAAAACTGTTTTTT; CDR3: CAMRRALGEKLFF
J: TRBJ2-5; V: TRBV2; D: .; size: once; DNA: TGTGCCAGCAGCCGCGGGACGGATTACCAAGAGACCCAGTACTTC; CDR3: CASSRGTDYQETQYF
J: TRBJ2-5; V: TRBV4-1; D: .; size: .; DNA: TGCGCCAGCAGCCAATGGAGGGAGGTACAAGAGACCCAGTACTTC; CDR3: CASSQWREVQETQYF
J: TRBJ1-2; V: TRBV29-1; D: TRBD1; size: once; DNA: TGCAGCGTTGAGCCCGGGACAGGGACTAACTATGGCTACACCTTC; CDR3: CSVEPGTGTNYGYTF
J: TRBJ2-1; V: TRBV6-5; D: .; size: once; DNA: TGTGCCAGCAGGTCCCCCGGGAATGAGCAGTTCTTC; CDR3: CASRSPGNEQFF
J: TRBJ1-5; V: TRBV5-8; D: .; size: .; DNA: TGTGCCAGCAGCTTGGAATCGGGGGGCAATCAGCCCCAGCATTTT; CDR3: CASSLESGGNQPQHF
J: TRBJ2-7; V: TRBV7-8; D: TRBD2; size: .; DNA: TGTGCCAGCAGCTTAAGTTCTAGCGGTAAGCAGTACTTC; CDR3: CASSLSSSGKQYF
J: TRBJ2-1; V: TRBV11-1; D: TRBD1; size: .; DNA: TGTGCCAGCAGCTTAGGGTTAGGGACAGGGGCCTACAATGAGCAGTTCTTC; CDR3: CASSLGLGTGAYNEQFF